The clone carrying this T cell receptor beta chain was observed a handful of times. The sample originates from a study of T cells in localized non-small cell lung cancer. Germline V gene sequence: CDR1 MNHEY, CDR2 SMNVEV (reference sequence). The CDR3 is 14 amino acids. Trimming removed 2 bases from V and 8 bases from J, with 15 bases in between. Sequenced by immunoSEQ multiplex PCR; TCRdb stores in-frame clones only, minus some. The sample carries 20,000 to 30,000 clones, about nine tenths recorded once. The chain joins TRBV27 to TRBJ1-2, with D perhaps matching TRBD1 (5 bases). This sequence was found in a woman aged 35-75 years with stage I lung adenocarcinoma. The sequences come from peripheral blood, collected before any cancer treatment. CDR3 residues: CASSLVAGREGYTF. The CDR3 nucleotides are TGTGCCAGCAGTTTAGTTGCAGGGAGGGAGGGCTACACCTTC.